The 2 T cell receptor beta chains below all came from one sample that was sequenced in a study of post-analysis software for immune sequencing data. General observations from the study: When patients were compared with controls, 5 or 6 TRBV segments were more frequent, TRBV5-6, TRBV5-1 and TRBV20-1 among them.

Their cognate antigens are unknown. Each TCR beta cDNA library carried unique molecular identifiers. TCRdb called the PCR reads again in MiXCR, with one record for every CDR3 protein. Here the sample spans 800,000 to 950,000 distinct CDR3 sequences, about 53% being singletons. Sequenced: blood. The origin of the receptors is a girl under 18 with multiple sclerosis.

The V and J genes are TRBV6-2 or TRBV6-3 and TRBJ2-7; 12 nucleotides match TRBD2. CDR3 length equals 18 residues. With V trimmed by 7 bases and J by 1 base, 14 bases remained unmatched. Germline CDR1 MNHEY, CDR2 SVGEGT. CDR3 coding DNA: TGTGCCAGCACACCTAGACTAGCGGGAGTCGACGTGTCCTACGAGCAGTACTTC. Its protein product is CASTPRLAGVDVSYEQYF.

There are a few counts of this clonotype. V usage is TRBV10-3 and J usage is TRBJ1-2; D unclear. Germline V CDR1 and CDR2: ENHRY, SYGVKD. There are 13 residues in the CDR3. The V end lost 4 bases, the J end lost 2 bases, and 8 bases lay between the germline ends. DNA for the CDR3: TGTGCCATCAGTGTGGAACCAAACTATGGCTACACCTTC. Protein: CAISVEPNYGYTF.